This is a list of T cell receptor beta chains from one sample in a study of cytomegalovirus exposure and HLA in healthy donors. TCRdb's table, derived via immunoSEQ multiplex PCR, lists solely in-frame clones and lacks some. The sample includes 95,000 to 150,000 clones, about 81% of them seen just once. The sequenced sample was PBMCs. The receptor set was obtained from a woman in her forties in good health and CMV-seropositive. The CDR3 runs from the conserved cysteine through the conserved F or W. A D gene is named only where the DNA matches it firmly. The listing skips clone size in some rows; elsewhere it reads once, few, many or a size class.

j_call,clone_size,d_call,v_call,cdr3_nt,cdr3_aa
TRBJ1-2,.,.,TRBV15,TGTGCCACCAGCAACCGGACAGTCTATGGCTACACCTTC,CATSNRTVYGYTF
TRBJ1-2,.,TRBD1,TRBV25-1,TGTGCCAGCAGCATTCCGGGACAGGACTATGGCTACACCTTC,CASSIPGQDYGYTF
TRBJ2-1,.,.,TRBV7-9,TGTGCCAGCAGCTTAGTAGGGGCCAATGAGCAGTTCTTC,CASSLVGANEQFF
TRBJ1-6,.,.,TRBV30,TGTGCCTGGAGTAAAGGACAGCGACTTAGAGAGAATTCACCCCTCCACTTT,CAWSKGQRLRENSPLHF
TRBJ1-2,.,TRBD1,TRBV19,TGTGCCAGTAGTATGGTTATCGTGACAGGGGACTATGGCTACACCTTC,CASSMVIVTGDYGYTF
TRBJ2-7,.,TRBD1,TRBV25-1,TGTGCCAGCAGTGCGACAGGGAGATCGGCCTACGAGCAGTACTTC,CASSATGRSAYEQYF
TRBJ2-3,.,.,TRBV7-9,TGTGCCAGCAGCTTAAAGAGCGGAAGCACAGATACGCAGTATTTT,CASSLKSGSTDTQYF
TRBJ2-1,few,TRBD1,TRBV7-3,TGTGCCAGCAGCCGGGGGACAGGGGGCTACGACAATGAGCAGTTCTTC,CASSRGTGGYDNEQFF
TRBJ1-2,.,.,TRBV4-3,TGCGCCAGCAGCCAAAATGCGGGAACAGACTATGGCTACACCTTC,CASSQNAGTDYGYTF
TRBJ1-2,.,.,TRBV6-6,TGTGCCAGCATTACGAGGCAACCAACTAACTATGGCTACACCTTC,CASITRQPTNYGYTF
TRBJ2-2,.,.,TRBV5-1,TGCGCCAGCAGCTTGATCGAGGGAGGTGCCGGGGAGCTGTTTTTT,CASSLIEGGAGELFF
TRBJ1-1,few,.,TRBV4-3,TGCGCCAGCAGCCCACTTCAGGGAAACACTGAAGCTTTCTTT,CASSPLQGNTEAFF
TRBJ2-1,.,TRBD2,TRBV9,TGTGCCAGCAGCGATAGCGGGGTGCGGGGTTCTGAGCAGTTCTTC,CASSDSGVRGSEQFF
TRBJ2-6,.,.,TRBV11-2,TGTGCCATATACTCTGGGGCCAACGTCCTGACTTTC,CAIYSGANVLTF
TRBJ1-4,few,.,TRBV5-5,TGTGCCAGCAGCTCGACACAGGTGCCTAATGAAAAACTGTTTTTT,CASSSTQVPNEKLFF
TRBJ1-6,.,.,TRBV5-5,TGTGCCAGCAGCCTAGTTGCGGGGGCGCGTAATTCACCCCTCCACTTT,CASSLVAGARNSPLHF
TRBJ1-4,.,TRBD1,TRBV5-6,TGTGCCAGCAGCTTGGGGGACAGGGGATATGGTGAAAAACTGTTTTTT,CASSLGDRGYGEKLFF
TRBJ1-4,once,TRBD1,TRBV7-9,TGTGCCAGCAACCCTATACAGGGGGCTAATGAAAAACTGTTTTTT,CASNPIQGANEKLFF
TRBJ1-3,.,.,TRBV6-6,TGTGCCAGCAGTTACTCGGGGGCTCCTGGAAACACCATATATTTT,CASSYSGAPGNTIYF
TRBJ1-2,.,TRBD1,TRBV4-1,TGCGCCAGCAGCCAAGATCGTGACAGGGGGCTTCGTGGCTACACCTTC,CASSQDRDRGLRGYTF
TRBJ2-5,.,.,TRBV5-4,TGTGCCAGCAGCTTCTTTCGGGGTCCTGCGGAGACCCAGTACTTC,CASSFFRGPAETQYF
TRBJ1-2,.,TRBD1,TRBV5-6,TGTGCCAGCAGCTTCCCCGGGACAGGGGGTTTGTCCCATGGCTACACCTTC,CASSFPGTGGLSHGYTF
TRBJ2-1,few,TRBD2,TRBV2,TGTGCCAGCGTAACGGGAGGACGCTACAATGAGCAGTTCTTC,CASVTGGRYNEQFF
TRBJ2-1,.,.,TRBV6-1,TGTGCCAGCACAAGCAACAGCGGAAATGAGCAGTTCTTC,CASTSNSGNEQFF
TRBJ2-3,.,.,TRBV6-6,TGTGCCAGCATACAGGCTGGGGATACGCAGTATTTT,CASIQAGDTQYF
TRBJ1-1,.,.,TRBV2,TGTGCCAGCAGTATGAGGCTGAGCACTGAAGCTTTCTTT,CASSMRLSTEAFF
TRBJ1-1,once,TRBD1,TRBV25-1,TGTGCCAGCAGCGGACAGGGATTTTACACTGAAGCTTTCTTT,CASSGQGFYTEAFF
TRBJ1-2,.,TRBD1,TRBV5-6,TGTGCCAGCACCCGCGGGGCGGGACAGGGTAAAGGGACTAACTATGGCTACACCTTC,CASTRGAGQGKGTNYGYTF
TRBJ2-7,.,TRBD1,TRBV9,TGTGCCAGCAGCGTAGATGGACAGGGAACGCGGGAGCAGTACTTC,CASSVDGQGTREQYF
TRBJ1-5,.,.,TRBV28,TGTGCCAGCAGTCTAGTTTCTTGGGGCAATCAGCCCCAGCATTTT,CASSLVSWGNQPQHF
TRBJ1-1,.,.,TRBV19,TGTGCCAGTCAGATGACAGGTTTTGCGGATACTGAAGCTTTCTTT,CASQMTGFADTEAFF
TRBJ2-2,.,TRBD2,TRBV2,TGTGCCAGCAGTTCGGGACTAGCTTCCGGGGAGCTGTTTTTT,CASSSGLASGELFF
TRBJ1-5,.,.,TRBV5-1,TGCGCCAGCAGCTTGCTTGGAATGGAGGATCAGCCCCAGCATTTT,CASSLLGMEDQPQHF
TRBJ2-5,.,.,TRBV7-2,TGTGCCAGCAGCCTTGCGGGAGAGACCCAGTACTTC,CASSLAGETQYF
TRBJ2-1,.,.,TRBV13,TGTGCCAGCAGCTTAGCTAGCAGGGGAAAGTACAATGAGCAGTTCTTC,CASSLASRGKYNEQFF
TRBJ2-1,.,.,TRBV4-3,TGCGCCAGCAGCCAAGATAAGAACAGGGCTTGGGGAAATGAGCAGTTCTTC,CASSQDKNRAWGNEQFF
TRBJ2-7,.,.,TRBV28,TGTGCCAGCAGGGGCCTAGGGGGTTCCCACTACGAGCAGTACTTC,CASRGLGGSHYEQYF
TRBJ2-3,.,TRBD2,TRBV5-1,TGCGCCAGCAGCTTGGAGCGGGACGGGACAGATACGCAGTATTTT,CASSLERDGTDTQYF
TRBJ2-3,.,TRBD2,TRBV7-6,TGTGCCAGCAGCTTAGTGGTAACTAGCGGGGGGGCCACAGATACGCAGTATTTT,CASSLVVTSGGATDTQYF
TRBJ2-3,.,.,TRBV6-1,TGTGCCAGCACCGCCTGGGGGCTTGGTACAGATACGCAGTATTTT,CASTAWGLGTDTQYF
TRBJ1-3,.,TRBD1,TRBV10-3,TGTGCCATCAGTGAGTCGATAGGGGACAGCTCTGGAAACACCATATATTTT,CAISESIGDSSGNTIYF
TRBJ1-6,.,TRBD1,TRBV2,TGTGCCAGCAGTGAGCAGGGGGCGATTAATAATTCACCCCTCCACTTT,CASSEQGAINNSPLHF
TRBJ1-1,.,.,TRBV2,TGTGCCAGCAGTGAAGCGCCAGGGGTAGGCACTGAAGCTTTCTTT,CASSEAPGVGTEAFF
TRBJ1-1,.,.,TRBV29-1,TGCAGCGCCCCGGAGAGGTTCACGGGGGGAGGGAAAACTGAAGCTTTCTTT,CSAPERFTGGGKTEAFF
TRBJ2-7,.,.,TRBV21-1,TGTGCCAGCAGCTCCCTGTTTCTCGGCGAGCAGTACTTC,CASSSLFLGEQYF
TRBJ1-5,.,TRBD1,TRBV5-1,TGCGCCAGCAGCTTGGGGTCCGGACAGGGTGGCCATCAGCCCCAGCATTTT,CASSLGSGQGGHQPQHF
TRBJ1-2,.,.,TRBV5-8,TGTGCCAGCAGCCAACAGTACTACTATGGCTACACCTTC,CASSQQYYYGYTF
TRBJ1-2,.,.,TRBV5-1,TGCGCCAGCAGCTTATTCAACAGGGATGGCTACACCTTC,CASSLFNRDGYTF
TRBJ1-2,.,.,TRBV18,TGTGCCAGCTCACCTGCCTTCCCGGACTATGGCTACACCTTC,CASSPAFPDYGYTF
TRBJ1-1,.,TRBD1,TRBV9,TGTGCCAGCAGCGTAGAAGTACAGGGGATTGAAGCTTTCTTT,CASSVEVQGIEAFF
TRBJ2-2,.,.,TRBV5-1,TGCGCCAGCAGCTTGCGACTCGACACCGGGGAGCTGTTTTTT,CASSLRLDTGELFF
TRBJ1-1,.,.,TRBV27,TGTGCCAGCAGTTTAAAAAGGGGTGCCGATGAAGCTTTCTTT,CASSLKRGADEAFF
TRBJ2-7,.,.,TRBV7-2,TGTGCCAGCAGCTTAGGGTGGGGCAGGGATGGGTACGAGCAGTACTTC,CASSLGWGRDGYEQYF
TRBJ1-1,once,.,TRBV27,TGTGCCACCCGCAGGGAGGGGAACACTGAAGCTTTCTTT,CATRREGNTEAFF
TRBJ1-2,few,.,TRBV28,TGTGCCAGCAGCCAGGGCCTCGGGGGCTATGGCTACACCTTC,CASSQGLGGYGYTF